This T cell receptor (beta chain) was observed in a study of blood T cell repertoires in COVID-19. In the study overall: The United States, Italy and Spain were the sources of the acute and convalescent COVID-19 samples.

The repertoire was sequenced with immunoSEQ multiplex PCR; TCRdb's copy has only in-frame clones and lacks some. The table includes 60,000 or so clones, approximately 91% detected once. CDR3 length: 16 residues. Germline V gene sequence: CDR1 SGHNT, CDR2 YYREEE (reference sequence). J lost 9 bases, V lost 3 bases, and 11 bases had no gene match. The chain employs TRBV5-4 and TRBJ1-6; 8 nucleotides agree with TRBD1. The material sequenced was peripheral blood. The receptor's source is a woman aged 60 to 75 with active COVID-19. CDR3 residues: CASSSPSAGGGSPLHF. CDR3 in DNA: TGTGCCAGCAGCTCCCCTTCTGCAGGGGGCGGTTCACCCCTCCACTTT.